This T cell receptor (beta chain) comes out of a study of T cells after yellow fever vaccination (dated by TCRdb to about 2019). Study-level background: Libraries from fractions with low cell numbers were prepared with the SMART-Seq v4 Ultra Low Input RNA kit. To follow T-cell clones before and after primary and booster YFV17D yellow fever vaccination, bulk TCR alpha and beta repertoires were sequenced over time. Two healthy male donors, one aged 18 to 30 and one aged 30 to 40 years, were included in the cohort. Blood was collected at multiple timepoints before and after primary and secondary immunization, and bulk PBMC replicates and cell subsets were isolated. Findings and caveats that apply to the study as a whole: Because only a couple of donors were included in the study, the extent to which the findings can be generalized is limited. Compared with the primary T-cell response, the secondary T-cell response was weaker but faster, peaking on day 5 rather than day 15. A small fraction of clonotypes showed up in both the CD4 and CD8 compartments, probably as a result of convergent recombination. Most clones expanded after primary vaccination (around 97% of CD4 and 88% of CD8) were re-detected after the booster, suggesting that broad memory maintenance occurred. Because abundant contaminating clonotypes from the bulk population could be contained in FACS-sorted repertoires, computational filtering was required.

This clonotype was picked up a small number of times. Its binding antigen is unknown. The record has no base qualities; no much larger clone is one base away. Synthesis of TCR cDNA relied on 5'RACE template switching, a step that introduced a universal primer site along with unique molecular identifiers. Priming of cDNA synthesis was performed from both the TCR alpha and TCR beta constant segments. Libraries were amplified in two PCR steps, with sample barcodes and sequencing adapters added in the second step. Sequencing of libraries was performed on Illumina HiSeq 2500 (2x100 bp) or NovaSeq (2x150 bp). Per the original workflow: MIGEC handled demultiplexing of reads and collapsing into UMI consensus sequences, while MiXCR performed V(D)J alignment. Clonotypes responding to the vaccine were identified with edgeR on replicate PBMC samples, with the criteria of FDR below 0.01 and a log2 fold change above 5 up to day 15. CD4 or CD8 identity was assigned to each bulk clonotype according to whether the clonotype was present at higher abundance in the sequenced CD4 repertoire or the sequenced CD8 repertoire. Clones were called with MiXCR by TCRdb after fastp trimmed the public reads at Q25, and only in-frame beta chains were retained. Rows matching on CDR3 protein sequence are summarized as one entry with the most common DNA and genes. TCRdb's processing, not the authors' own work, is the source of the V and J calls. The sample data list some 500,000 distinct CDR3 sequences, and around an eighth of these were observed just once. Over 11% of the sample goes to the ten largest clones.

V lost 1 base and J lost 1 base; the stretch between them is 4 bases long. The CDR3 runs 13 residues from the cysteine to the phenylalanine. The kept DNA is CDR3 alone, 39 bases in frame from the first base. CDR1 SQVTM and CDR2 ANQGSEA were looked up in the germline V gene. According to the study, the label for this sample's treatment or condition signals: live attenuated yellow fever vaccine strain. At each blood-draw timepoint, two biological replicates of bulk PBMCs were obtained. PBMCs were isolated from peripheral blood using a standard Ficoll-Paque protocol. TriZol was used to extract RNA from bulk PBMCs, from CD4 and CD8 fractions, and from dextramer-positive and dextramer-negative fractions.

The receptor's source is a man aged 30 to 45 who received the YFV17D yellow fever vaccine. Sequenced here: PBMCs, sampled on the day of the yellow fever booster vaccination. This sequence uses TRBV29-1 and TRBJ2-2, with an unclear D gene assignment. In nucleotide form, the sequence is TGCAGCGTTGAAGGGTGGAACACCGGGGAGCTGTTTTTT. Its product reads: CSVEGWNTGELFF.